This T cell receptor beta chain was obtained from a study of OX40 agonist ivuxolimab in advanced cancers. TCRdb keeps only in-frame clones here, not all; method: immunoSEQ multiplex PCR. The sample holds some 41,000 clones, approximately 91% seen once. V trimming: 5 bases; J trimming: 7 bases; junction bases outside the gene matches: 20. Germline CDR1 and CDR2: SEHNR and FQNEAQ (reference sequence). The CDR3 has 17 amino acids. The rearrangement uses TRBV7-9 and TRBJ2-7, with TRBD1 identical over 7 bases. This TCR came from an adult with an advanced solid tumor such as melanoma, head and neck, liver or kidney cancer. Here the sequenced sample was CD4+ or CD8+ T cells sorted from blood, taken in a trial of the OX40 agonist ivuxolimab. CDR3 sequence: CASSLTPGTETFGEQYF. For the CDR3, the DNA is TGTGCCAGCAGCCTTACCCCCGGGACAGAAACTTTCGGGGAGCAGTACTTC.